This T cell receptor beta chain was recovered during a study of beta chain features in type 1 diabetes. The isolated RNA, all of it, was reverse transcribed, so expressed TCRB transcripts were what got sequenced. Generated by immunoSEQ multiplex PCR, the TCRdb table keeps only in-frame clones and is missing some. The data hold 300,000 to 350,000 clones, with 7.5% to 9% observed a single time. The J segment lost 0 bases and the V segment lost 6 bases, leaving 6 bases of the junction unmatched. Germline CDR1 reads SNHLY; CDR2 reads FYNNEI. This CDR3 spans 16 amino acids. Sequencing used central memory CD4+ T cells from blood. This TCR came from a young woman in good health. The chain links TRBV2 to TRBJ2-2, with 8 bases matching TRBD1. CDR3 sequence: CASRANRGANTGELFF. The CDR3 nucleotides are TGTGCCAGCAGAGCGAACAGGGGGGCGAACACCGGGGAGCTGTTTTTT.